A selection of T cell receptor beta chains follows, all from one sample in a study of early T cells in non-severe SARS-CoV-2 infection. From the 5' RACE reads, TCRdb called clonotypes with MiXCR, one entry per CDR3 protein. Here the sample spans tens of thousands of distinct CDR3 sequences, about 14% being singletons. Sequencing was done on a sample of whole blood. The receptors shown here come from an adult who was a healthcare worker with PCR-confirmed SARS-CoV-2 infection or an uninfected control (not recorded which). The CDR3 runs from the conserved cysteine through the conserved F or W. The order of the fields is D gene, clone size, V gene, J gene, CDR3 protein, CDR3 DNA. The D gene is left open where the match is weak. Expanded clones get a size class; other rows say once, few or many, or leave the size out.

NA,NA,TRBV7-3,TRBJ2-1,CASSLEFSSYNEQFF,TGTGCCAGCAGCCTAGAGTTCAGCTCCTACAATGAGCAGTTCTTC
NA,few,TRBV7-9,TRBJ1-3,CASSSFPELSGTIYF,TGTGCCAGCAGCTCTTTCCCGGAGCTTTCGGGCACCATATATTTT
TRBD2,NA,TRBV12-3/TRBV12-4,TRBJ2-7,CASSSGTSGIYEQYF,TGTGCCAGCAGTTCAGGGACTAGCGGAATCTACGAGCAGTACTTC
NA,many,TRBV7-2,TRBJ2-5,CASSLGGLVELTQYF,TGTGCCAGCAGCTTAGGGGGATTGGTCGAGTTGACCCAGTACTTC
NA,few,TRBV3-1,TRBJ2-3,CASSPGGADTQYF,TGTGCCAGCAGCCCTGGAGGGGCAGATACGCAGTATTTT
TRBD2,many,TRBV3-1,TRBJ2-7,CASSHGSGRAYEQYF,TGTGCCAGCAGCCACGGTAGCGGGAGGGCCTACGAGCAGTACTTC
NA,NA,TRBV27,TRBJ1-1,CASSAYRANTEAFF,TGTGCCAGCAGTGCGTACAGGGCCAACACTGAAGCTTTCTTT
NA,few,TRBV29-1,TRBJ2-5,CSVGSRGGRETQYF,TGCAGCGTTGGGTCCAGGGGGGGACGAGAGACCCAGTACTTC
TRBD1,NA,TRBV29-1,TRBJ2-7,CSAASGTDTEQYF,TGCAGCGCTGCCTCCGGGACAGACACCGAGCAGTACTTC
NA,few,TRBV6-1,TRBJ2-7,CASSELGGTYEQYF,TGTGCCAGCAGTGAACTTGGGGGAACCTACGAGCAGTACTTC
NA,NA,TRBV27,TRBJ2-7,CASRWGLGDSYEQYF,TGTGCCAGCAGATGGGGGTTGGGGGATTCCTACGAGCAGTACTTC
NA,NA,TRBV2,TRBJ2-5,CASSDGLTPLETRYF,TGTGCCAGCAGTGATGGGCTGACTCCCCTGGAGACCCGGTACTTC
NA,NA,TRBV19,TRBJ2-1,CASSPSPQGHNEQFF,TGTGCCAGTAGTCCCTCCCCTCAAGGGCACAATGAGCAGTTCTTC
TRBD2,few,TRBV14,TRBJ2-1,CASSPHSGISSYNEQFF,TGTGCCAGCAGCCCTCATAGCGGGATCTCCTCCTACAATGAGCAGTTCTTC
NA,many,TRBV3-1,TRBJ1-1,CASSHPNGNEAFF,TGTGCCAGCAGCCACCCTAACGGGAATGAAGCTTTCTTT
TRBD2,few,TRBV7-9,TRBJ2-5,CASSTRTSGATWRETQYF,TGTGCCAGCAGCACCCGGACTAGCGGGGCTACCTGGCGGGAGACCCAGTACTTC
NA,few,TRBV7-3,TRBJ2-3,CASSSPSTPTQYF,TGTGCCAGCAGCAGTCCCTCAACCCCGACGCAGTATTTT
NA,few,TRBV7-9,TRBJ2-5,CASSLVVSQETQYF,TGTGCCAGCAGCTTAGTAGTCAGTCAAGAGACCCAGTACTTC
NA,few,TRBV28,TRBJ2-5,CASSLSGGETQYF,TGTGCCAGCAGTTTAAGTGGCGGAGAGACCCAGTACTTC
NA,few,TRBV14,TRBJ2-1,CASSQEDTHGDEQFF,TGTGCCAGCAGCCAAGAAGACACGCATGGCGATGAGCAGTTCTTC
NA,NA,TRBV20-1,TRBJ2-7,CSAKEGWDPSYEQYF,TGCAGTGCCAAAGAGGGATGGGACCCTTCGTACGAGCAGTACTTC
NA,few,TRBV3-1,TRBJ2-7,CASSQDLLGYAYEQYF,TGTGCCAGCAGCCAAGATCTGCTGGGATACGCATACGAGCAGTACTTC
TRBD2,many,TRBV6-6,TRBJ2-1,CASSMSGLAGPRESYNEQFF,TGTGCCAGCAGTATGAGTGGACTAGCGGGCCCGAGGGAGTCCTACAATGAGCAGTTCTTC
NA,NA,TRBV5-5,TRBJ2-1,CASSFGGGNNEQFF,TGTGCCAGCAGCTTCGGGGGAGGCAACAATGAGCAGTTCTTC
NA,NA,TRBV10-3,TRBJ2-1,CAIMANNEQFF,TGTGCCATCATGGCGAACAATGAGCAGTTCTTC
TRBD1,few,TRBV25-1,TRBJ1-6,CASSDPRGTAVESPLHF,TGTGCCAGCAGTGATCCCAGGGGGACTGCGGTTGAGTCACCCCTCCACTTT
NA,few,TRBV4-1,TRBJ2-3,CASSSDWPAPDTQYF,TGCGCCAGCAGCTCCGACTGGCCCGCCCCAGATACGCAGTATTTT
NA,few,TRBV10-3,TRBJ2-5,CAIRGGSLTQETQYF,TGTGCCATCAGGGGGGGTAGCCTAACCCAAGAGACCCAGTACTTC
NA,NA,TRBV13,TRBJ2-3,CASSLLPGAQYF,TGTGCCAGCAGCTTACTCCCCGGTGCGCAGTATTTT
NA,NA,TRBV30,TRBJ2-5,CAWRQVQETQYF,TGTGCCTGGAGACAGGTCCAGGAGACCCAGTACTTC
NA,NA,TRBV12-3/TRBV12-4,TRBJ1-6,CASTSDRSSYNSPLHF,TGTGCCAGCACCTCAGACCGGAGCTCCTATAATTCACCCCTCCACTTT
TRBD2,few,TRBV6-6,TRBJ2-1,CASSSLAGAYNEQFF,TGTGCCAGCAGTTCACTAGCGGGAGCATACAATGAGCAGTTCTTC
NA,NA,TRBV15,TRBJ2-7,CATSDRLSYEQYF,TGTGCCACCAGCGACAGGTTGTCCTACGAGCAGTACTTC
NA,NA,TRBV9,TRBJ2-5,CASSVGEETQYF,TGTGCCAGCAGCGTGGGGGAAGAGACCCAGTACTTC
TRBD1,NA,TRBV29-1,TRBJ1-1,CSVWTGVHTEAFF,TGCAGCGTCTGGACAGGGGTACACACTGAAGCTTTCTTT
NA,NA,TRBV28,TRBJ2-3,CASRDRFTDTQYF,TGTGCCAGCAGGGACAGATTCACAGATACGCAGTATTTT
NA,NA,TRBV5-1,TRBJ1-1,CASSWGDPNTEAFF,TGCGCCAGCAGCTGGGGGGATCCGAACACTGAAGCTTTCTTT
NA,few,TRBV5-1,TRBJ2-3,CASRQHGGTDTQYF,TGCGCCAGCAGGCAGCACGGGGGCACAGATACGCAGTATTTT
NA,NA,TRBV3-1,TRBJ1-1,CASSTLRGTEAFF,TGTGCCAGCAGCACCTTAAGGGGCACTGAAGCTTTCTTT
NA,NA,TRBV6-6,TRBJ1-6,CASSFRAENSPLHF,TGTGCCAGCAGTTTTAGGGCTGAGAATTCACCCCTCCACTTT
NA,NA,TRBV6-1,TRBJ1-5,CASSTRQISDQPQHF,TGTGCCAGCAGTACCCGACAGATTAGCGATCAGCCCCAGCATTTT
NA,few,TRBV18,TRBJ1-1,CASSPSPGSTEAFF,TGTGCCAGCTCACCAAGTCCAGGTTCGACTGAAGCTTTCTTT